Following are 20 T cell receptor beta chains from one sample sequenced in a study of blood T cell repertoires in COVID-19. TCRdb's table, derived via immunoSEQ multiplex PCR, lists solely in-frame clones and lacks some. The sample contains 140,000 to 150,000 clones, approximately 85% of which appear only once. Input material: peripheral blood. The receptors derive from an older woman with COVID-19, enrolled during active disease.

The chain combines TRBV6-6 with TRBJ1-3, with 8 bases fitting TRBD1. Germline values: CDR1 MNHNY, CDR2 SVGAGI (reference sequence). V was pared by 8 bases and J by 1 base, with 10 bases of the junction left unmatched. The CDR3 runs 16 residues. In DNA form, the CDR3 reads TGTGCCAGCGGCCCGGCAGGGGGCCTTTCTGGAAACACCATATATTTT. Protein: CASGPAGGLSGNTIYF.

The CDR3 here is CASSPMGQSYGYTF. Written as DNA, the CDR3 is TGTGCCAGCAGCCCAATGGGACAGAGTTATGGCTACACCTTC. The V and J genes are TRBV7-6 and TRBJ1-2; TRBD1 aligns across 7 bases. This CDR3 has 14 residues. V shed 5 bases and J 5 bases; nucleotides not matched to a gene: 8. Germline CDR1 reads SGHVS; CDR2 reads FNYEAQ.

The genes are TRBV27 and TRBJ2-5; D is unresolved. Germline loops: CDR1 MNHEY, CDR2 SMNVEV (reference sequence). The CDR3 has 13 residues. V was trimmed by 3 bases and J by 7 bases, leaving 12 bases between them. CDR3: CASSFPYPGTQYF. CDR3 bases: TGTGCCAGCAGTTTTCCGTACCCGGGGACCCAGTACTTC.

CDR3 sequence: CASSVNSNIPGELFF. CDR3 in DNA: TGTGCCAGCAGCGTAAATTCAAACATCCCCGGGGAGCTGTTTTTT. The J gene is TRBJ2-2, the V gene TRBV9; no definite D call. This CDR3 contains 15 residues. CDR1 and CDR2 from the germline V gene are SGDLS and YYNGEE. V shed 1 base and J shed 6 bases, with 13 bases lying between them.

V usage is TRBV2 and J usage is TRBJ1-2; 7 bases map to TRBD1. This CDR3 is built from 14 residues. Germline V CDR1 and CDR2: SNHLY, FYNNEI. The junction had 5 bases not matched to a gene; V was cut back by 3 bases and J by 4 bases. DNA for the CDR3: TGTGCCAGCAGTGACGTCCCAGGGGGCTATGGCTACACCTTC. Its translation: CASSDVPGGYGYTF.

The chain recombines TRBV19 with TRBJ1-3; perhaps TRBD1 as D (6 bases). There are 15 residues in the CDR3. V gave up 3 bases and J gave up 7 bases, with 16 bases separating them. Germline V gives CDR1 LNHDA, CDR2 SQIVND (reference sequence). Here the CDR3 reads CASSIGGGNANTIYF. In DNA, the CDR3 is TGTGCCAGTAGTATCGGCGGGGGCAATGCGAACACCATATATTTT.

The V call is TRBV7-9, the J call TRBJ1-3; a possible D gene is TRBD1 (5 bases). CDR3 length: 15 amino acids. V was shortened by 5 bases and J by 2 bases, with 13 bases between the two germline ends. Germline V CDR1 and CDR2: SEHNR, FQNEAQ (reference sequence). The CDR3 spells CASSPRRTTGNTIYF. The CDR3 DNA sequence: TGTGCCAGCAGCCCCCGAAGGACAACTGGAAACACCATATATTTT.

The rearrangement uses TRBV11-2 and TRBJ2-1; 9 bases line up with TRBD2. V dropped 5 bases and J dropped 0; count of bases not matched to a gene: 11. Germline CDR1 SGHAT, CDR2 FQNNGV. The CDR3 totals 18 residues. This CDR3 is CASSPLGRRGGSYNEQFF. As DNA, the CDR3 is TGTGCCAGCAGCCCATTGGGCCGGCGGGGGGGCTCCTACAATGAGCAGTTCTTC.

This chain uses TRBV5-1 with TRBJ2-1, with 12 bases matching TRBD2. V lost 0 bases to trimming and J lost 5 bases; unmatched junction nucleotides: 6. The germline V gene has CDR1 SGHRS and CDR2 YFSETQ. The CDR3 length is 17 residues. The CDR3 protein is CASSLGASSGGDNEQFF. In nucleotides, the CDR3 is TGCGCCAGCAGCTTGGGTGCCTCTAGCGGGGGGGACAATGAGCAGTTCTTC.

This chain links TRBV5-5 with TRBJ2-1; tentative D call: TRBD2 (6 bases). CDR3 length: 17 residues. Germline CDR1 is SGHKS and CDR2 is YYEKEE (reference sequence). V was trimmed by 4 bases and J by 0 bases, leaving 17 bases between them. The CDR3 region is CASSPRRGRGSYNEQFF. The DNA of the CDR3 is TGTGCCAGCAGCCCACGGCGGGGCAGAGGCTCCTACAATGAGCAGTTCTTC.

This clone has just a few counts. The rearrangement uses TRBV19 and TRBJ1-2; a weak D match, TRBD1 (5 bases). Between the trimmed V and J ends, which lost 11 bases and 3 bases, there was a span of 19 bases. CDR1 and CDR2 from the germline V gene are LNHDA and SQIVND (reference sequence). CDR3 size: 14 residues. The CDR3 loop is CAARIDSKDYGYTF. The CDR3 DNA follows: TGTGCCGCCCGAATTGACAGCAAAGACTATGGCTACACCTTC.

Written as DNA, the CDR3 is TGCGCCAGCAGCCAAGATACCACAGATTATAGCAATCAGCCCCAGCATTTT. Protein product: CASSQDTTDYSNQPQHF. J is TRBJ1-5 and V is TRBV4-3; D is undetermined. Trimming removed 0 bases from V and 0 bases from J, with 12 bases in between. Germline CDR1 is LGHNA and CDR2 is YSLEER. CDR3 length equals 17 residues.

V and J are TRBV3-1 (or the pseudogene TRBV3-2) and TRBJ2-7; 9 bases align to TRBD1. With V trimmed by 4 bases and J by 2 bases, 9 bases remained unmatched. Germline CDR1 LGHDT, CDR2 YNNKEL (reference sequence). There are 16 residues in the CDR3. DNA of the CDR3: TGTGCCAGCAGCCCCCCATCGGGACAGGGTCCCTACGAGCAGTACTTC. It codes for CASSPPSGQGPYEQYF.

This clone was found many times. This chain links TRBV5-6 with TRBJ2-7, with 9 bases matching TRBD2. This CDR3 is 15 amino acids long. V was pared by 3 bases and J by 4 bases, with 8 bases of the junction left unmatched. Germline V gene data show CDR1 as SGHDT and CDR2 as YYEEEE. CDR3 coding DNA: TGTGCCAGCAGCTGGAAGCGGGGGGCAAGTTACGAGCAGTACTTC. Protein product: CASSWKRGASYEQYF.

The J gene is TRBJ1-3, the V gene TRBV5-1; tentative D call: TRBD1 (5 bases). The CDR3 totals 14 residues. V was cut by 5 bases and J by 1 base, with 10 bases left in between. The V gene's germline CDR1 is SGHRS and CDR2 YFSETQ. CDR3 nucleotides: TGCGCCAGCAGACAGGTATCATCTGGAAACACCATATATTTT. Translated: CASRQVSSGNTIYF.

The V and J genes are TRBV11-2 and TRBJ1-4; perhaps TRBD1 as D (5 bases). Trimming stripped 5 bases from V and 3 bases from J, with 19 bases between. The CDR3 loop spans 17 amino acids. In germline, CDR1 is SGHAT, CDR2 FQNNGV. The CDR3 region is CASSAAHGGGSNEKLFF. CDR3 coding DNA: TGTGCCAGCAGCGCCGCCCACGGGGGAGGGTCTAATGAAAAACTGTTTTTT.

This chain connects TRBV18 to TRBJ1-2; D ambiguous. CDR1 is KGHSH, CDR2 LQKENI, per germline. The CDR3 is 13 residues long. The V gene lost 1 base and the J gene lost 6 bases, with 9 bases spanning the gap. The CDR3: CASSPRTPDGYTF. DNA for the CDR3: TGTGCCAGCTCACCACGGACTCCGGATGGCTACACCTTC.

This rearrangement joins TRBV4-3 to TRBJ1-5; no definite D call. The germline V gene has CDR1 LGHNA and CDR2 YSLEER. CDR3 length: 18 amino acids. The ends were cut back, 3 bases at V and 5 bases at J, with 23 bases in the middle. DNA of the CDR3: TGCGCCAGCAGCCAGGAAGCCTTGGGCAGTGAGAGCCATCAGCCCCAGCATTTT. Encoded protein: CASSQEALGSESHQPQHF.

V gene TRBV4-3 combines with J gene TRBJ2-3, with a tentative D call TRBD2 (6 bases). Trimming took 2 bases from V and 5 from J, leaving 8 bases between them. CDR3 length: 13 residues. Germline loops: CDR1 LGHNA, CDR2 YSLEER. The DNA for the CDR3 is TGCGCCAGCAGCCAAAAGGGAGGAGATACGCAGTATTTT. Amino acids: CASSQKGGDTQYF.

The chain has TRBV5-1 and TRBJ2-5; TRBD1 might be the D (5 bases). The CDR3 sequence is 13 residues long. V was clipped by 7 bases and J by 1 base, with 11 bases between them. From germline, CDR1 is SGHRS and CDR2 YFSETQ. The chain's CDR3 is CASAQEPQETQYF. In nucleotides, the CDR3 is TGCGCCAGCGCACAGGAACCCCAAGAGACCCAGTACTTC.